A single sample is the source of the 26 T cell receptor delta chains below, sequenced in a study of Vδ1+ human thymocytes. Whole-study results and caveats: Highly polyclonal TRG and TRD repertoires with Gaussian CDR3 length distributions appeared in thymus.

Their specific antigens are unknown. The template was reverse-transcribed extracted RNA. CDR3 amplicons came from multiplex PCR with pooled V-gene forward and constant-region reverse primers. TCRdb re-called the multiplex PCR reads via CATT. The table lists roughly 55,000 delta-chain clones, around 15% of them singletons. The sample consisted of Vdelta1+ gamma-delta thymocytes from the thymus. Subset defined: FACS-sorted CD3+ TCRalphabeta- TCRVdelta1+ TCRVdelta2- thymocytes. The receptors were gathered from a boy under two years old who had congenital heart surgery.

Comments on this clone: Mismatch with germline at one junction end may stem from a read error. The chain recombines TRDV1 with TRDJ1; 11 bases align to TRDD3. The CDR3 runs 19 residues. Germline CDR1 TSWWSYY, CDR2 QGS. This CDR3 reads CALWDTRWGIRENTDKLIF. In DNA form, the CDR3 reads TGTGCTCTTTGGGATACGAGGTGGGGGATACGTGAAAACACCGATAAACTCATCTTT.

The sample holds a few counts of this clone. The chain is built from TRDV1 and TRDJ1, with D tentatively TRDD3 (5 bases). The CDR3 sequence is 18 residues long. V was shortened by 3 bases and J by 3 bases, with 23 bases between the two germline ends. CDR1 and CDR2 from the germline V gene are TSWWSYY and QGS. For the CDR3, the DNA is TGTGCTCTTGGGGAGGTGCGACGGGGAGATATAAGGGCCGATAAACTCATCTTT. It yields the protein CALGEVRRGDIRADKLIF.

V is TRDV1 and J is TRDJ2, with D possibly being TRDD3 (7 bases). The germline V gene has CDR1 TSWWSYY and CDR2 QGS. The CDR3 is 22 residues long. V lost 2 bases and J lost 1, with 29 bases in between. CDR3 residues: CALGECVFPFPTGARLTAQLFF. CDR3 coding DNA: TGTGCTCTTGGGGAATGTGTCTTCCCCTTCCCTACTGGGGCCCGTTTGACAGCACAACTCTTCTTT.

This clone has just a few counts. The chain couples TRDV3 to TRDJ1; perhaps TRDD3 as D (5 bases). The CDR3 runs 14 residues. Germline lookup yields CDR1 TVYSNPD and CDR2 GDNSRS (reference sequence). V was trimmed by 3 bases and J by 3 bases, leaving 17 bases between them. The CDR3 DNA sequence: TGTGCCTTCATACTAGAGCTGGGCCCCGATAAACTCATCTTT. It yields the protein CAFILELGPDKLIF.

A few counts support this clone. The chain carries TRDV3 and TRDJ3, with D unresolved. CDR3 length: 16 amino acids. V was pared by 3 bases and J by 1 base, with 13 bases between. Looked up from germline, CDR1 is TVYSNPD and CDR2 is GDNSRS (reference sequence). Here the CDR3 reads CAFYRVWSWDTRQMFF. In DNA form, the CDR3 reads TGTGCCTTCTATCGGGTGTGGTCCTGGGACACCCGACAGATGTTTTTC. The variable domain in full, completed from reference TRDV3 and TRDJ3, reads CDKVTQSSPDQTVASGSEVVLLCTYDTVYSNPDLFWYRIRPDYSFQFVFYGDNSRSEGADFTQGRFSVKHILTQKAFHLVISPVRTEDSATYYCAFYRVWSWDTRQMFFGTGIKLFVEP.

V gene TRDV2 combines with J gene TRDJ1; weak D call: TRDD3 (5 bases). Germline assignment: CDR1 GEAIGNYY and CDR2 EKD. The ends were cut back, 3 bases at V and 0 bases at J, with 25 bases in the middle. The CDR3 loop spans 19 amino acids. The CDR3 sequence is CACDPGAFRSWAYTDKLIF. The DNA for the CDR3 is TGTGCCTGTGACCCGGGAGCATTCCGGTCCTGGGCGTACACCGATAAACTCATCTTT.

This chain joins TRDV1 and TRDJ1; 7 bases map to TRDD3. Unmatched junction bases numbered 6, after V lost 2 bases and J lost 0 bases. Germline V lookup: CDR1 TSWWSYY, CDR2 QGS. The CDR3 extends over 16 amino acids. The DNA for the CDR3 is TGTGCTCTTGGGGAAAGGAGGGGGATCTACACCGATAAACTCATCTTT. The encoded protein is CALGERRGIYTDKLIF.

This chain links TRDV1 with TRDJ1; TRDD2 aligns across 7 bases. V lost 1 base to trimming and J lost 0 bases; unmatched junction nucleotides: 32. Germline V CDR1 and CDR2: TSWWSYY, QGS. The CDR3 is 25 residues long. CDR3 loop: CALGEPSAFLPANKRGTRYTDKLIF. The CDR3 DNA reads TGTGCTCTTGGGGAACCCTCGGCCTTCCTGCCTGCTAATAAACGGGGTACGCGGTACACCGATAAACTCATCTTT.

This clone has only a few counts. The chain couples TRDV1 to TRDJ1, with 13 bases matching TRDD3. CDR3 size: 21 residues. V gave up 2 bases and J gave up 3 bases; unmatched junction bases: 18. Germline CDR1 TSWWSYY, CDR2 QGS. CDR3 DNA sequence: TGTGCTCTTGGGGAAAAGTCCACTTCGCGTACTGGGGGATACGAGGCCGATAAACTCATCTTT. It translates to CALGEKSTSRTGGYEADKLIF.

This clone was picked up a small number of times. The chain uses TRDV1 and TRDJ1, with TRDD3 matching 12 bases. Trimming at V came to 2 bases and at J to 0 bases, leaving 22 bases not matched to a gene. Germline lookup yields CDR1 TSWWSYY and CDR2 QGS. The CDR3 has 23 residues. The CDR3 protein is CALGEREYSVTGGYLEYTDKLIF. DNA for the CDR3: TGTGCTCTTGGGGAAAGGGAATATTCGGTTACTGGGGGATACCTCGAGTACACCGATAAACTCATCTTT.

This chain joins TRDV1 and TRDJ1; tentative D call: TRDD3 (5 bases). Germline CDR1 TSWWSYY, CDR2 QGS. This CDR3 contains 18 residues. The CDR3 reads CAYQPSGEATRYTDKLIF. The CDR3 region has the DNA TGTGCCTACCAACCGTCCGGGGAAGCAACGAGGTACACCGATAAACTCATCTTT.

This clone was recorded a few times. The V call is TRDV1, the J call TRDJ1; no clear D. Trimming removed 3 bases from V and 0 bases from J, with 11 bases in between. CDR3 length equals 15 residues. Germline CDR1 TSWWSYY, CDR2 QGS. The CDR3 region is CALGDTRMYTDKLIF. The DNA for the CDR3 is TGTGCTCTTGGGGACACTCGTATGTACACCGATAAACTCATCTTT.

This clone was counted between two and nine times. This sequence joins TRDV1 and TRDJ1, with TRDD3 matching 10 bases. Germline values: CDR1 TSWWSYY, CDR2 QGS. J gave up 0 bases and V 2 bases, and 6 bases lay outside the gene matches. This CDR3 has 17 amino acids. This chain's CDR3 is CALGEFHWGMYTDKLIF. CDR3 nucleotides: TGTGCTCTTGGGGAATTCCACTGGGGGATGTACACCGATAAACTCATCTTT.

This clone occurred a few times. The chain uses TRDV1 and TRDJ1, with no clear D. This CDR3 comprises 15 residues. The germline V and J ends were trimmed by 2 bases and 3 bases, with 13 bases remaining between them. CDR1 and CDR2 (germline): TSWWSYY, QGS. CDR3 DNA: TGTGCTCTTGGGGAAGTGCCGGTGTGGCCCGATAAACTCATCTTT. It yields the protein CALGEVPVWPDKLIF.

This clone came up a few times. The chain couples TRDV1 to TRDJ1; possible D gene TRDD2, 6 bases. Germline V lookup: CDR1 TSWWSYY, CDR2 QGS. V lost 2 bases and J lost 10, with 26 bases in between. This CDR3 has 17 amino acids. CDR3 in amino acids: CALGESYLQGLPSGLIF. Written as DNA, the CDR3 is TGTGCTCTTGGGGAATCCTACCTCCAGGGGCTACCTTCGGGACTCATCTTT.

This clone occurred a few times. The chain uses TRDV1 and TRDJ1; 11 nucleotides match TRDD3. CDR1 is TSWWSYY and CDR2 is QGS in the germline V gene. This CDR3 region has 23 residues. The ends lost 0 bases at V and 0 bases at J; junction bases unmatched: 21. The CDR3 DNA sequence: TGTGCTCTTGGGGAACTAGAAAGACTCTACCCGTGGGGGATACGGGGGTACACCGATAAACTCATCTTT. Its protein is CALGELERLYPWGIRGYTDKLIF.

This clone appeared a few times. The V call is TRDV1, the J call TRDJ1; 8 bases match TRDD3. The CDR3 totals 16 residues. V lost 4 bases, J lost 0 bases, and 7 bases stayed unmatched. From germline, CDR1 is TSWWSYY and CDR2 QGS. CDR3 nucleotide sequence: TGTGCTCTTGGGGCCCCTGTACTGGGGGACACCGATAAACTCATCTTT. Protein product: CALGAPVLGDTDKLIF.

The chain couples TRDV1 to TRDJ1; the match to TRDD3 covers 12 bases. Germline V gene lookup returns CDR1 TSWWSYY and CDR2 QGS. J was trimmed by 0 bases and V by 5 bases; bases with no gene match: 34. CDR3 size: 26 residues. CDR3 protein: CALGSGRVPALHLGDTPIYYTDKLIF. CDR3 in DNA: TGTGCTCTTGGGTCCGGGAGAGTTCCTGCCTTACATCTGGGGGATACGCCAATATATTACACCGATAAACTCATCTTT.

This clone was seen a few times. The chain couples TRDV1 to TRDJ1; TRDD2 is a possible D gene (5 bases). Trimming cost V 0 bases and J 4 bases, with 9 bases left between them. The CDR3 runs to 14 residues. The V gene's germline CDR1 is TSWWSYY and CDR2 QGS. CDR3 DNA sequence: TGTGCTCTTGGGGAACTACTCCTAGACGATAAACTCATCTTT. This encodes CALGELLLDDKLIF.

The chain links TRDV1 to TRDJ1; no clear D. The CDR3 sequence is 15 residues long. The germline V gene encodes CDR1 TSWWSYY and CDR2 QGS. With 0 bases removed from V and 0 bases from J, the gap between germline ends came to 8 bases. CDR3 amino acids: CALGELVLHTDKLIF. The CDR3 nucleotides read TGTGCTCTTGGGGAACTAGTTTTGCACACCGATAAACTCATCTTT.

This clone has more than one count but fewer than ten. J is TRDJ1 and V is TRAV29/DV5; maybe TRDD2 (6 bases). V dropped 1 base and J dropped 3 bases, with 13 bases sitting between them. The CDR3 covers 14 residues. Germline V gene sequence: CDR1 NSMFDY, CDR2 ISSIKDK. CDR3 sequence (DNA): TGTGCAGCAAGCCCCAGGGCCTTCCCCGATAAACTCATCTTT. Translation: CAASPRAFPDKLIF. Using reference TRAV29/DV5 and TRDJ1 for the parts outside the CDR3, the full variable domain is DQQVKQNSPSLSVQEGRISILNCDYTNSMFDYFLWYKKYPAEGPTFLISISSIKDKNEDGRFTVFLNKSAKHLSLHIVPSQPGDSAVYFCAASPRAFPDKLIFGKGTRVTVEP.

This clone appeared once. The chain is built from TRDV1 and TRDJ1; 8 bases are a match to TRDD3. The ends lost 2 bases at V and 0 bases at J; junction bases unmatched: 38. This CDR3 has 27 amino acids. Germline V gives CDR1 TSWWSYY, CDR2 QGS. This CDR3 reads CALGECPPSAPTRLGARSGVYTDKLIF. The CDR3 region has the DNA TGTGCTCTTGGGGAATGTCCTCCCTCAGCCCCTACGAGACTGGGGGCCCGCTCGGGGGTGTACACCGATAAACTCATCTTT.

This clone was seen more than once but under ten times. The J gene is TRDJ1, the V gene TRDV1; 7 nucleotides line up with TRDD2. The CDR3 covers 22 residues. Looked up from germline, CDR1 is TSWWSYY and CDR2 is QGS. V gave up 0 bases and J gave up 6 bases; unmatched junction bases: 28. CDR3 region: CALGELFRVPTDGTGTLYKLIF. DNA of the CDR3: TGTGCTCTTGGGGAACTTTTCCGCGTTCCTACGGACGGTACGGGCACCTTGTATAAACTCATCTTT.

Worth noting for this clone: A junction boundary mismatches the germline segment, possibly from a read error. The chain recombines TRDV1 with TRDJ1, with a weak D call TRDD3 (5 bases). Germline V gene lookup returns CDR1 TSWWSYY and CDR2 QGS. This CDR3 region has 18 residues. CDR3 region: CALGEGTEVGNYTGKLIF. The CDR3 region has the DNA TGTGCTCTTGGGGAAGGAACGGAAGTGGGGAACTATACCGGTAAACTCATCTTT.

This sequence joins TRDV1 and TRDJ1, with D possibly TRDD3 on 6 matching bases. The CDR3 extends over 18 amino acids. From germline, CDR1 is TSWWSYY and CDR2 QGS. V was shortened by 0 bases and J by 0 bases, with 17 bases between the two germline ends. The CDR3 here is CALGELSPRILYTDKLIF. CDR3 sequence (DNA): TGTGCTCTTGGGGAACTCTCCCCTCGGATACTTTACACCGATAAACTCATCTTT.

This clone came up a few times. This chain uses TRDV1 with TRDJ1; 11 bases fit TRDD3. V shed 0 bases and J 6 bases; nucleotides not matched to a gene: 18. The CDR3 length is 20 residues. Germline CDR1 TSWWSYY, CDR2 QGS. This chain's CDR3 is CALGELVGVLGDKASNKLIF. The CDR3 nucleotides read TGTGCTCTTGGGGAACTAGTTGGAGTACTGGGGGATAAAGCTTCAAATAAACTCATCTTT.